This passage covers 17 T cell receptor beta chains from one sample sequenced in a study of T cell responses to AZD1222 COVID-19 vaccine. The assay was immunoSEQ multiplex PCR, and TCRdb's table has in-frame clones only and misses some. The sample lists roughly 140,000 clones, approximately 91% occurring once. This specimen was peripheral blood, taken 28 days after the second AZD1222 dose. The origin of the receptors is an adult who received the AZD1222 COVID-19 vaccine.

The CDR3 DNA is TGTGCCAGCAGTTTTGGCCCTCCACCCCTCCACTTT. Its protein product is CASSFGPPPLHF. This chain connects TRBV12-3 or TRBV12-4 to TRBJ1-6; no reliable D call. This CDR3 spans 12 amino acids. Trimming took off 3 bases at V and 11 bases at J, with 8 bases between the two ends.

The gene calls are TRBV28 and TRBJ2-7; 9 positions match TRBD2. The germline V gene has CDR1 MDHEN and CDR2 SYDVKM. The CDR3 is 15 residues long. V lost 3 bases, J lost 3 bases, and 6 bases stayed unmatched. CDR3 amino acids: CASSFLTSGNYEQYF. In DNA, the CDR3 is TGTGCCAGCAGTTTCCTGACTAGCGGTAACTACGAGCAGTACTTC. Drawing the rest from reference TRBV28 and TRBJ2-7, the complete variable domain is DVKVTQSSRYLVKRTGEKVFLECVQDMDHENMFWYRQDPGLGLRLIYFSYDVKMKEKGDIPEGYSVSREKKERFSLILESASTNQTSMYLCASSFLTSGNYEQYFGPGTRLTVT.

V usage is TRBV28 and J usage is TRBJ1-5; D remains ambiguous. This CDR3 region has 15 residues. The germline V gene encodes CDR1 MDHEN and CDR2 SYDVKM. Trimming left V 5 bases short and J 8 bases short, with 19 bases between. The CDR3: CASSLKNPPREPQHF. The CDR3 bases are TGTGCCAGCAGTCTAAAAAACCCGCCCCGGGAGCCCCAGCATTTT.

The V gene is TRBV7-9, the J gene TRBJ2-1; no firm D call. Germline CDR1 is SEHNR and CDR2 is FQNEAQ (reference sequence). This CDR3 comprises 12 residues. V was pared by 0 bases and J by 10 bases, with 7 bases between. The CDR3 protein is CASSLARREQFF. The CDR3 nucleotides are TGTGCCAGCAGCTTAGCGAGACGGGAGCAGTTCTTC.

V gene TRBV19 combines with J gene TRBJ2-7; TRBD1 matches at 11 bases. This CDR3 comprises 13 residues. CDR1 and CDR2 from the germline V gene are LNHDA and SQIVND (reference sequence). The V gene end was trimmed by 6 bases and the J gene end by 7 bases; junction bases not matched to a gene: 5. The CDR3 sequence is CASSWTGGGEQYF. In DNA form, the CDR3 reads TGTGCCAGTAGCTGGACAGGGGGCGGGGAGCAGTACTTC.

The genes are TRBV7-8 and TRBJ2-7; TRBD2 matches 12 bases. This CDR3 has 15 residues. Germline loops: CDR1 SGHVS, CDR2 FQNEAQ. The junction had 3 bases not matched to a gene; V was cut back by 4 bases and J by 2 bases. The CDR3 protein is CASSSSGRGPYEQYF. CDR3 coding DNA: TGTGCCAGCAGCTCTAGCGGGAGGGGTCCCTACGAGCAGTACTTC.

V gene TRBV29-1 combines with J gene TRBJ1-1; D remains unclear. CDR1 is SQVTM, CDR2 ANQGSEA, per germline. Trimming stripped 3 bases from V and 11 bases from J, with 13 bases between. The CDR3 extends over 11 amino acids. The CDR3 sequence: CSVEEGLVAFF. CDR3 in DNA: TGCAGCGTTGAGGAGGGTTTAGTGGCTTTCTTT.

The chain employs TRBV20-1 and TRBJ2-7, with 8 bases identical to TRBD2. Per the germline V gene, CDR1 is DFQATT and CDR2 is SNEGSKA (reference sequence). The CDR3 spans 14 residues. V dropped 3 bases and J dropped 3; count of bases not matched to a gene: 7. The CDR3 DNA reads as TGCAGTGCTAGTACTAGCGGCCCCCTCTACGAGCAGTACTTC. This gives the protein CSASTSGPLYEQYF.

The chain employs TRBV27 and TRBJ1-2; D gene uncertain. Germline V gene data show CDR1 as MNHEY and CDR2 as SMNVEV (reference sequence). The CDR3 spans 13 residues. Trimming removed 5 bases from V and 4 bases from J, with 11 bases in between. CDR3 nucleotide sequence: TGTGCCAGCAGTCTCGTGGGCGGCTATGGCTACACCTTC. Its translation: CASSLVGGYGYTF.

This clone showed up just once. DNA for the CDR3: TGTGCCAGCAGGACCCAATCGGCCTCCTACGAGCAGTACTTC. It specifies CASRTQSASYEQYF. This chain connects TRBV2 to TRBJ2-7; no firm D call. The CDR3 covers 14 residues. Trimming stripped 6 bases from V and 0 bases from J, with 12 bases between. The germline gives CDR1 SNHLY, CDR2 FYNNEI.

The sample holds one count of this clone. This chain connects TRBV19 to TRBJ1-2; 10 positions agree with TRBD1. The length of the CDR3 is 18 residues. CDR1 is LNHDA and CDR2 is SQIVND in the germline V gene (reference sequence). V lost 10 bases to trimming and J lost 8 bases; unmatched junction nucleotides: 25. The CDR3 spells CATLRTGTGAHSRRGYTF. The CDR3 nucleotides are TGTGCCACCCTCCGAACCGGGACAGGGGCTCACTCGCGTCGCGGCTACACCTTC.

The chain employs TRBV10-3 and TRBJ2-1; 7 bases match TRBD2. The CDR3 is 13 residues long. Unmatched junction bases numbered 3, after V lost 10 bases and J lost 0 bases. Germline V CDR1 and CDR2: ENHRY, SYGVKD. CDR3 nucleotide sequence: TGTGCCACTAGCGGCAGCTCCTACAATGAGCAGTTCTTC. Translating gives CATSGSSYNEQFF.

This chain connects TRBV7-9 to TRBJ1-1, with a tentative D call TRBD1 (6 bases). Germline CDR1 SEHNR, CDR2 FQNEAQ (reference sequence). The germline V and J ends were trimmed by 0 bases and 7 bases, with 9 bases remaining between them. The CDR3 totals 13 residues. The CDR3 region has the DNA TGTGCCAGCAGCTTAGCGCCAGGGGATGAAGCTTTCTTT. This sequence encodes CASSLAPGDEAFF.

The J gene is TRBJ2-1, the V gene TRBV10-2; 7 nucleotides match TRBD2. The CDR3 runs 15 residues. Germline V gives CDR1 WSHSY, CDR2 SAAADI. The junction had 3 bases not matched to a gene; V was cut back by 0 bases and J by 4 bases. In DNA, the CDR3 is TGCGCCAGCAGTGAGTCTGCGGGAGCTTACAATGAGCAGTTCTTC. Its translation: CASSESAGAYNEQFF.

The rearrangement joins TRBV3-1 (or the pseudogene TRBV3-2) to TRBJ1-6, with no clear D. The V end lost 1 base, the J end lost 4 bases, and 5 bases lay between the germline ends. Germline V gives CDR1 LGHDT, CDR2 YNNKEL (reference sequence). The CDR3 extends over 14 amino acids. CDR3: CASSQVGYNSPLHF. The CDR3 DNA reads as TGTGCCAGCAGCCAAGTAGGATATAATTCACCCCTCCACTTT.

V and J are TRBV2 and TRBJ1-4, with no clear D. This CDR3 contains 10 residues. Germline V lookup: CDR1 SNHLY, CDR2 FYNNEI. The V end lost 6 bases, the J end lost 6 bases, and 2 bases lay between the germline ends. CDR3 in DNA: TGTGCCAGCAGCTATGAAAAACTGTTTTTT. This gives the protein CASSYEKLFF. The variable domain in full, with the rest retrieved from reference TRBV2 and TRBJ1-4, is EPEVTQTPSHQVTQMGQEVILRCVPISNHLYFYWYRQILGQKVEFLVSFYNNEISEKSEIFDDQFSVERPDGSNFTLKIRSTKLEDSAMYFCASSYEKLFFGSGTQLSVL.

The V gene is TRBV19, the J gene TRBJ2-5; 7 bases fit TRBD2. The CDR3 is 14 residues long. Looked up from germline, CDR1 is LNHDA and CDR2 is SQIVND (reference sequence). V was pared by 1 base and J by 5 bases, with 4 bases of the junction left unmatched. This CDR3 reads CASSIAGGGETQYF. The DNA for the CDR3 is TGTGCCAGTAGTATAGCGGGGGGAGGGGAGACCCAGTACTTC.